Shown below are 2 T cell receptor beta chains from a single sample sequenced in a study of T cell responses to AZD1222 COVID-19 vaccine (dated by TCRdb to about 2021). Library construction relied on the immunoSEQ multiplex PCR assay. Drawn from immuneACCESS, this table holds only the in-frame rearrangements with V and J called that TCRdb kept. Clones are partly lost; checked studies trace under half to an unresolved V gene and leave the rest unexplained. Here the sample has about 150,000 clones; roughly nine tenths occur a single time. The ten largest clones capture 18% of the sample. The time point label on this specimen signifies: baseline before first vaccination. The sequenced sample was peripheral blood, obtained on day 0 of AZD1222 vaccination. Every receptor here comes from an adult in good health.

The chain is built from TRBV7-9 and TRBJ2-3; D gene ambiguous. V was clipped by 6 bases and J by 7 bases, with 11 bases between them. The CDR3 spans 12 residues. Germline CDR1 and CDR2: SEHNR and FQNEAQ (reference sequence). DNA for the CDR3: TGTGCCAGCAGTCTTAAGGGTAATACGCAGTATTTT. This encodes CASSLKGNTQYF.

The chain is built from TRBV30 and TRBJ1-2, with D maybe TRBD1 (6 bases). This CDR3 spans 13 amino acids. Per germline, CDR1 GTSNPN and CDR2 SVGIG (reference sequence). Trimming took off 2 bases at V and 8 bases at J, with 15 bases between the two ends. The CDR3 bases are TGTGCCTGGAGTTTGGTGGGCAGGGGCGGCTACACCTTC. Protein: CAWSLVGRGGYTF.